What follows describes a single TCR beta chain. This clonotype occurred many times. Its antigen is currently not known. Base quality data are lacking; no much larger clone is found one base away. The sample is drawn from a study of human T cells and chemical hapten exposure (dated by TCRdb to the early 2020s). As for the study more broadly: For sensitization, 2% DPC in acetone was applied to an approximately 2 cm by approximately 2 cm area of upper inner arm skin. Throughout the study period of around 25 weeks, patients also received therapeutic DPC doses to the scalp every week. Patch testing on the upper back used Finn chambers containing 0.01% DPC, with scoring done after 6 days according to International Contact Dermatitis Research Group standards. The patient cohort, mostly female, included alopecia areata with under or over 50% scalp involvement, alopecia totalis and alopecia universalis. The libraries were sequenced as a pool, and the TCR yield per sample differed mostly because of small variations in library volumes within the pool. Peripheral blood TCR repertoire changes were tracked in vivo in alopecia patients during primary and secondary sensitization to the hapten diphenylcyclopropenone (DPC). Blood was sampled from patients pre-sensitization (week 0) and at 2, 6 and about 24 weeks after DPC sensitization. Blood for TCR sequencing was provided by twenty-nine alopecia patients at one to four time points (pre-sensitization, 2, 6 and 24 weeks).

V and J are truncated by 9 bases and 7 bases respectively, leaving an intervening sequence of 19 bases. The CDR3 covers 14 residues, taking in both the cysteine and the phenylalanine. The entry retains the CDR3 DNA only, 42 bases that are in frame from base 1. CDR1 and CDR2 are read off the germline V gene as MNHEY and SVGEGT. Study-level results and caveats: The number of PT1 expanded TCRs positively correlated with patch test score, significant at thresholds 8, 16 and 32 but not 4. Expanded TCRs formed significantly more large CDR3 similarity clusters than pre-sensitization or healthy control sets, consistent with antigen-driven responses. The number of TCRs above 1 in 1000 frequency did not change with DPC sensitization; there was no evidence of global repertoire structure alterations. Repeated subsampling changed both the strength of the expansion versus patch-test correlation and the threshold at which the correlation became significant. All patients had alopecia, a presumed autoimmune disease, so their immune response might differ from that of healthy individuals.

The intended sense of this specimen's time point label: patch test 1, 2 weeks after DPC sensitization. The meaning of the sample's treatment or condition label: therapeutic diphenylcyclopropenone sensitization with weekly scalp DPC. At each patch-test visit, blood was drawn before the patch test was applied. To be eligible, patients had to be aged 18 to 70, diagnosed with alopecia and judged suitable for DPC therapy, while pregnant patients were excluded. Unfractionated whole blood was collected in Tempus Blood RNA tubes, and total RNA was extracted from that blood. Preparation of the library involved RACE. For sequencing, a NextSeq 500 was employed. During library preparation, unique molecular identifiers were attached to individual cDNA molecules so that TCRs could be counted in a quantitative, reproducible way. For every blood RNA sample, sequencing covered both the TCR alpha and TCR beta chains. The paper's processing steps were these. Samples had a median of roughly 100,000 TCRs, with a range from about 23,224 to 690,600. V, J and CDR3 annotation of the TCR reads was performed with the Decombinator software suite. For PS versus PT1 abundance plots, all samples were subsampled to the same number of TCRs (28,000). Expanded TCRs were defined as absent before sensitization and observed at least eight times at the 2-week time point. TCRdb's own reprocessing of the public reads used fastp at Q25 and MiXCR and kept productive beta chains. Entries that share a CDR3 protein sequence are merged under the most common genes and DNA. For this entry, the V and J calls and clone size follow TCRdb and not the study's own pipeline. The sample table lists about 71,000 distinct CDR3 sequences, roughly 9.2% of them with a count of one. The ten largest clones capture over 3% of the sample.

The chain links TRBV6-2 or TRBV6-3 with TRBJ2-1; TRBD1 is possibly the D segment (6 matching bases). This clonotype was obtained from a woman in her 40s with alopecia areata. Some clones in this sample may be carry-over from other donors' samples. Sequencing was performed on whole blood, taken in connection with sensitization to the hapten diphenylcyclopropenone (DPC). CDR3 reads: CASAPVGARNEQFF. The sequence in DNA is TGTGCCAGTGCCCCCGTGGGGGCCCGGAATGAGCAGTTCTTC.